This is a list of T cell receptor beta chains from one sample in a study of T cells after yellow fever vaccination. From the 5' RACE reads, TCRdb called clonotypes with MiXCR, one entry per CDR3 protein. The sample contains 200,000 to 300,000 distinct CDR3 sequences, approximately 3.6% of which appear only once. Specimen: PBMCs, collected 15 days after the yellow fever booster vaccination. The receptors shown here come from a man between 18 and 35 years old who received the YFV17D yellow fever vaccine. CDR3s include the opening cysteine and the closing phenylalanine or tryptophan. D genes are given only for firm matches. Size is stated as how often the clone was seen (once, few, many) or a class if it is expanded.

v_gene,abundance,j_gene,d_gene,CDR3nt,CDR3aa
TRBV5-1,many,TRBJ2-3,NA,TGCGCCAGCAGCTTTAGGTCCCTATCGACAGATACGCAGTATTTT,CASSFRSLSTDTQYF
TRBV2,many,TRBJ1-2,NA,TGTGCCAGCAGTGGAACCGAGACAAGGAACTATGGCTACACCTTC,CASSGTETRNYGYTF
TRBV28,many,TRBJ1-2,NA,TGTGCCAGTAAACCACAGGGAGATGGCTACACCTTC,CASKPQGDGYTF
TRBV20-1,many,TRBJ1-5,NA,TGCAGTGCTAGTCAGGTCCGGAGGTATAGCAATCAGCCCCAGCATTTT,CSASQVRRYSNQPQHF
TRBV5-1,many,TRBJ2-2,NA,TGCGCCAGCAGCTTTTCACAGGAGAACACCGGGGAGCTGTTTTTT,CASSFSQENTGELFF
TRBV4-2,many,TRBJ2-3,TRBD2,TGTGCCAGCAGCCAAGATATGAGCGGGGGAGCAGATACGCAGTATTTT,CASSQDMSGGADTQYF
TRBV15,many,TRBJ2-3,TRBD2,TGTGCCACCACCCATGAACGGGGGGGGACAGATACGCAGTATTTT,CATTHERGGTDTQYF
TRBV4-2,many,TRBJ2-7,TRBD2,TGTGCCAGCAGCCAGGAACTAGCGGGGGACTCCTACGAGCAGTACTTC,CASSQELAGDSYEQYF
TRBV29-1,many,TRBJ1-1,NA,TGCAGCGTTAGTCCTAGTCTCACTGAAGCTTTCTTT,CSVSPSLTEAFF
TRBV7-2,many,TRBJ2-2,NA,TGTGCCAGCAGCTTAGATGAGCTGTTTTTT,CASSLDELFF